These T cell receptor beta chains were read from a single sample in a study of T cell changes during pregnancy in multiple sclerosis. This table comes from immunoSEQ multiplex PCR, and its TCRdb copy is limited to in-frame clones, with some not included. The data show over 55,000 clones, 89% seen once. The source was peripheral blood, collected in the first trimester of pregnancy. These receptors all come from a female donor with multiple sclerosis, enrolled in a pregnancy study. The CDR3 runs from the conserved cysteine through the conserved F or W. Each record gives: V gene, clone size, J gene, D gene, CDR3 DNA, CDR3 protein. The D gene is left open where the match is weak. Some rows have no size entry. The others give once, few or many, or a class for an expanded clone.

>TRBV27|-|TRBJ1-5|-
TGTGCCAGCAGTCCGGACAGTTATAGCAATCAGCCCCAGCATTTT
CASSPDSYSNQPQHF
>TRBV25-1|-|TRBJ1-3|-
TGTGCCAGCAGTAGCGAGGCCAGCTCTGGAAACACCATATATTTT
CASSSEASSGNTIYF
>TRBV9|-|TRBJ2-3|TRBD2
TGTGCCAGCAGCCTAACGGGACTAGCGGAGACAGATACGCAGTATTTT
CASSLTGLAETDTQYF
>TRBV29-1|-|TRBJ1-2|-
TGCAGCGTTGACCCAGGGGACTATGGCTACACCTTC
CSVDPGDYGYTF
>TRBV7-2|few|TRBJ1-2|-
TGTGCCAGCAGCTCCTCTAGTTATGGCTACACCTTC
CASSSSSYGYTF
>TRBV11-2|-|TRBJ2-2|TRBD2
TGTGCCAGCAGCTTGGGACTAGGTCACACCGGGGAGCTGTTTTTT
CASSLGLGHTGELFF
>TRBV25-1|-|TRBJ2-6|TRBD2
TGTGCCAGCAGTGAATATATAGCGGGAGGCTCTGGGGCCAACGTCCTGACTTTC
CASSEYIAGGSGANVLTF
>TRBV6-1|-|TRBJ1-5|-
TGTGCCAGCAGTGGAGCGTTACAGGGAAGCAATCAGCCCCAGCATTTT
CASSGALQGSNQPQHF
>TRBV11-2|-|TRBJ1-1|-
TGTGCCAGCAGCACCGGGACATATGGTGAAGCTTTCTTT
CASSTGTYGEAFF
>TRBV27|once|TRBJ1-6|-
TGTGCCAGCAACGCCCTCATTGGCAGGGCGGTAGGTTCACCCCTCCACTTT
CASNALIGRAVGSPLHF
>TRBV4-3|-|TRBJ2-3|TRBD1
TGCGCCAGCAGCCCTATACAGGGGAGCACAGATACGCAGTATTTT
CASSPIQGSTDTQYF
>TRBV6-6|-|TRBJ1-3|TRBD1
TGTGCCAGCAGCGAACAGGGGTCTGGAAACACCATATATTTT
CASSEQGSGNTIYF
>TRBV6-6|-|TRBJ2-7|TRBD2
TGTGCCAGCAGGACTAGCGGTTTCTACGAGCAGTACTTC
CASRTSGFYEQYF
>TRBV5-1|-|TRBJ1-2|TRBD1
TGCGCCAGCAGCTTGGGGACAGGGACCTATGGCTACACCTTC
CASSLGTGTYGYTF
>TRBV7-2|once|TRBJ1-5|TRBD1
TGTGCCAGCAGCCCAATAACAGGGGACGGCGGTCAGCCCCAGCATTTT
CASSPITGDGGQPQHF
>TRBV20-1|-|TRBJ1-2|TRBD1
TGCAGTGCTACGGACAGGGGCGGCTACACCTTC
CSATDRGGYTF
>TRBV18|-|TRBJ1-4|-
TGTGCCAGCTCACCCCGGGGGGGGAGTGAAAAACTGTTTTTT
CASSPRGGSEKLFF
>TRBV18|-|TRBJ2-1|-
TGTGCCAGCTACAAAGATGGGAGTTCCCCCTACAATGAGCAGTTCTTC
CASYKDGSSPYNEQFF
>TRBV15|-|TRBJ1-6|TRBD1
TGTGCCACCAGCGGCCGGGACAGGGGCACCTATAATTCACCCCTCCACTTT
CATSGRDRGTYNSPLHF
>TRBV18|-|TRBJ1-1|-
TGTGCCAGCTCACCAAACAGAGCCTTCGAAGCTTTCTTT
CASSPNRAFEAFF
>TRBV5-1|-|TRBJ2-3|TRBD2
TGCGCCAGCAGCTCGGGACTAGCGGGGGACCCAACCCCTGTATCTACGCAGTATTTT
CASSSGLAGDPTPVSTQYF
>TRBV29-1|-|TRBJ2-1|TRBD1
TGCAGCGCAAAAAGGGGGACAGGGGCGGCCAATGAGCAGTTCTTC
CSAKRGTGAANEQFF
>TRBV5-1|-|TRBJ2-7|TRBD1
TGCGCCAGCAGAGCTCCGGGACAGGGAAACGAGCAGTACTTC
CASRAPGQGNEQYF
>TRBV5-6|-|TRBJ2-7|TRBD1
TGTGCCAGCAGCCCCCCGGACAGGGCCTTCTACGAGCAGTACTTC
CASSPPDRAFYEQYF
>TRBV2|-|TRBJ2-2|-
TGTGCCAGCAGGGAGACAGAGCTCACCGGGGAGCTGTTTTTT
CASRETELTGELFF
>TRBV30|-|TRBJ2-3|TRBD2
TGTGCCTGGAGTGTGACAGCGGGAACAGATACGCAGTATTTT
CAWSVTAGTDTQYF
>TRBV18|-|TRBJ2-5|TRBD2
TGTGCCAGCTCACCGTTTAGCGGGGGAGAGGAGACCCAGTACTTC
CASSPFSGGEETQYF
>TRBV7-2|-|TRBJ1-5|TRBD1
TGTGCCAGCAGCAGGGACAGGGGAATCAATCAGCCCCAGCATTTT
CASSRDRGINQPQHF
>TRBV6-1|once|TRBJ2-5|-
TGTGCCAGCAGTGAAGAGGCAGGGCAAGAGACCCAGTACTTC
CASSEEAGQETQYF
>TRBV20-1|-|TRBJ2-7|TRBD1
TGCAGTGTGGACAGGGGCTACGAGCAGTACTTC
CSVDRGYEQYF
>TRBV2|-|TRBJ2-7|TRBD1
TGTGCCAGCAGAGAACCGGGACAGGGGCGCGAGCAGTACTTC
CASREPGQGREQYF
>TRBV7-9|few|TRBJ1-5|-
TGTGCCAGCAGCCGCGACAGGCAGGCCCAGCATTTT
CASSRDRQAQHF
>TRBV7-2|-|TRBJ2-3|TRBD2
TGTGCCAGCAGCTTTCAAGCGGGAGGAGGAGATACGCAGTATTTT
CASSFQAGGGDTQYF
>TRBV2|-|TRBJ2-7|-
TGTGCCAGCAGTGAAGCCCCTTTGGTTGTCGGGATGGGGGGAGGATACGAGCAGTACTTC
CASSEAPLVVGMGGGYEQYF
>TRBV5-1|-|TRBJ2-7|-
TGCGCCAGCAGCTCCTCCATACAGGTCGCCTCCTACGAGCAGTACTTC
CASSSSIQVASYEQYF
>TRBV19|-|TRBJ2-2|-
TGTGCCACGGAGGACAGAAACACCGGGGAGCTGTTTTTT
CATEDRNTGELFF
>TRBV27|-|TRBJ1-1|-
TGTGCCAGCAGTCTGGGAGGGGTGGGCACTGAAGCTTTCTTT
CASSLGGVGTEAFF
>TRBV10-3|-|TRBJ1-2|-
TGTGCCATCAGTGAGTCAGGAAGACACCATGGCTACACCTTC
CAISESGRHHGYTF
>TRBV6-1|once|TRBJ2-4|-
TGTGCCACCGGCCGGGGGACCCCCGAAAAAAACATTCAGTACTTC
CATGRGTPEKNIQYF
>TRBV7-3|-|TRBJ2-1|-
TGTGCCAGCAGCTTAAATGTGGGCGGGACGCCCTACAATGAGCAGTTCTTC
CASSLNVGGTPYNEQFF
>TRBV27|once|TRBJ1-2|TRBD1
TGTGCCAGCAGTCAAGGACAGGGCGCGAATGGCTACACCTTC
CASSQGQGANGYTF
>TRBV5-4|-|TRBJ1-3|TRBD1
TGTGCCAGCAGCTTGGCCCCGACAGGGGTCCTCTCTGGAAACACCATATATTTT
CASSLAPTGVLSGNTIYF
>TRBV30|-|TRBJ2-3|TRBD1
TGTGCCTGGAGTTCCCTTCCGGGACAGGGGGCAGATACGCAGTATTTT
CAWSSLPGQGADTQYF
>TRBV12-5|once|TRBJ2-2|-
TGTGCTAGTGGTTTGGCCCTCGTTACGGTGAACACCGGGGAGCTGTTTTTT
CASGLALVTVNTGELFF
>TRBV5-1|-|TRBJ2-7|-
TGCGCCAGCAGCTTGGGTTATGGGCCCCTGAACTACGAGCAGTACTTC
CASSLGYGPLNYEQYF
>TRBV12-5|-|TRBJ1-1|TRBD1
TGTGCTAGTGGCCCCTCCAAGACAGGGATGAACACTGAAGCTTTCTTT
CASGPSKTGMNTEAFF
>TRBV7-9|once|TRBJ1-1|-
TGTGCCAGCAGCTGGAGGTATGACGGTGAAGCTTTCTTT
CASSWRYDGEAFF
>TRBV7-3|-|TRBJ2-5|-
TGTGCCAGCAGCTTAACTAACCAGGGTGGGCGGGAGACCCAGTACTTC
CASSLTNQGGRETQYF
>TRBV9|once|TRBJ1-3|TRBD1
TGTGCCAGCAGCGTGGGAGACAGGGGCCGCTCTGGAAACACCATATATTTT
CASSVGDRGRSGNTIYF
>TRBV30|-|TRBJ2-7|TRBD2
TGTGCCTGGAGTGTACTACTAGCGGGAGGGCCGGGCGAGCAGTACTTC
CAWSVLLAGGPGEQYF
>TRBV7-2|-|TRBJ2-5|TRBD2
TGTGCCAGCAAGCGGGGGCTGGGAGAGACCCAGTACTTC
CASKRGLGETQYF